The T cell receptor beta chain under discussion was sequenced for a study of blood T cell repertoires in COVID-19. The table lists this clone with a count of one. Germline loops: CDR1 LGHNA, CDR2 YSLEER. This CDR3 contains 17 residues. The J segment lost 1 base and the V segment lost 4 bases, leaving 5 bases of the junction unmatched. Clones were read by immunoSEQ multiplex PCR, and TCRdb kept only the in-frame ones, dropping some. The table has about 69,000 clones, 86% seen once; the top ten hold roughly 2%. Sequencing was carried out using peripheral blood. The chain is built from TRBV4-3 and TRBJ2-1, with 12 bases identical to TRBD2. The TCR was taken from a man aged 25-45 years with acute or convalescent COVID-19. CDR3 in amino acids: CASSPRLAGVSYNEQFF. As DNA, the CDR3 is TGCGCCAGCAGCCCCCGACTAGCGGGAGTATCCTACAATGAGCAGTTCTTC.